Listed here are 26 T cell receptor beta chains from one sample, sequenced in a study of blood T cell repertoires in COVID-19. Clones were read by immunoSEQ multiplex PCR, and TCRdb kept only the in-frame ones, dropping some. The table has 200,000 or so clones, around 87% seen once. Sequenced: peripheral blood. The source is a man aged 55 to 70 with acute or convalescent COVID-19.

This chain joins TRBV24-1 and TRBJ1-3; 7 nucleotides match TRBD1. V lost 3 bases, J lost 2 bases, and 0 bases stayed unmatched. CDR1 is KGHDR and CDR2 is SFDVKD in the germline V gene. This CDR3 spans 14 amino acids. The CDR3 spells CATSDTGAGNTIYF. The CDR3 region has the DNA TGTGCCACCAGTGATACAGGGGCTGGAAACACCATATATTTT.

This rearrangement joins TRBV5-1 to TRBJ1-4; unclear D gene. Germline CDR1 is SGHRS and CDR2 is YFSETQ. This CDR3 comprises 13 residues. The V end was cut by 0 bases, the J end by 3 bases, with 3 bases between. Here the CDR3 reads CASSLGPNEKLFF. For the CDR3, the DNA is TGCGCCAGCAGCTTGGGGCCTAATGAAAAACTGTTTTTT. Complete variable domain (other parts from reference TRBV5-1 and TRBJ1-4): KAGVTQTPRYLIKTRGQQVTLSCSPISGHRSVSWYQQTPGQGLQFLFEYFSETQRNKGNFPGRFSGRQFSNSRSEMNVSTLELGDSALYLCASSLGPNEKLFFGSGTQLSVL.

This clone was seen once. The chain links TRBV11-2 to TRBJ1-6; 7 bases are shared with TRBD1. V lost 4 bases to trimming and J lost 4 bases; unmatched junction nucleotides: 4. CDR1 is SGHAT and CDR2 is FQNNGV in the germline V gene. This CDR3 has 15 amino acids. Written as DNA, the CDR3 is TGTGCCAGCAGCTCTCAGACAGGGTATAATTCACCCCTCCACTTT. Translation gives CASSSQTGYNSPLHF.

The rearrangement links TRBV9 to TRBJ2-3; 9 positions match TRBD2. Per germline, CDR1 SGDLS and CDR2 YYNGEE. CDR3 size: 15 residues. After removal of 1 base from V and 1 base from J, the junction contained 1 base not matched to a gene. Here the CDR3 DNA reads TGTGCCAGCAGCGTAATAGCGGGGGGCACAGATACGCAGTATTTT. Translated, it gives CASSVIAGGTDTQYF.

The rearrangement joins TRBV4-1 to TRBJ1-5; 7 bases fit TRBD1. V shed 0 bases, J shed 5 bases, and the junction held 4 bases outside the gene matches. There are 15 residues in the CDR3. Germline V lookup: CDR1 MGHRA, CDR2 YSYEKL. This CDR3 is CASSQEDRVHQPQHF. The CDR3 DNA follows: TGCGCCAGCAGCCAAGAAGACAGGGTACATCAGCCCCAGCATTTT.

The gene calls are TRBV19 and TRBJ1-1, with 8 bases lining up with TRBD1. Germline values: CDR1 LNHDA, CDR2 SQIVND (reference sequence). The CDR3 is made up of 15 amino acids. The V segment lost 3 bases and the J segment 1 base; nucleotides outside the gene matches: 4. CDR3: CASSIRGPGNTEAFF. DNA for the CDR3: TGTGCCAGTAGTATCAGGGGGCCCGGGAACACTGAAGCTTTCTTT.

CDR3 sequence reads: CASYPGGRSEAFF. The DNA for the CDR3 is TGTGCCAGTTATCCGGGTGGGAGATCTGAAGCTTTCTTT. The gene calls are TRBV2 and TRBJ1-1; unclear D gene. CDR3 size: 13 residues. Germline CDR1 reads SNHLY; CDR2 reads FYNNEI. Trimming pared 9 bases from V and 6 bases from J, leaving 17 bases between.

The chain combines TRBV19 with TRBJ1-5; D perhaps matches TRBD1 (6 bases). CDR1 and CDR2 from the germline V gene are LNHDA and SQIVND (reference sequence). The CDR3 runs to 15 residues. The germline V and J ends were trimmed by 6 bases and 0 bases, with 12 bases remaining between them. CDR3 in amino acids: CASSWDIYSNQPQHF. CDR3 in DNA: TGTGCCAGTAGCTGGGACATCTATAGCAATCAGCCCCAGCATTTT.

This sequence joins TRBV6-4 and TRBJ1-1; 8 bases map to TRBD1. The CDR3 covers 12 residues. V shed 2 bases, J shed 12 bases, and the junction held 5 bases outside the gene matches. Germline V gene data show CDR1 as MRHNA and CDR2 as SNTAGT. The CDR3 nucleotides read TGTGCCAGCAGTGACCGAACAGGGGGGACTTTCTTT. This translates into CASSDRTGGTFF.

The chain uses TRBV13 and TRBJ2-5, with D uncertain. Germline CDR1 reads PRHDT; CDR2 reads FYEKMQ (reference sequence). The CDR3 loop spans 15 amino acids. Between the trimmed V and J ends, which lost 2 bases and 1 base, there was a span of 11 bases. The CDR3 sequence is CASSLNEGAQETQYF. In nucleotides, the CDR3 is TGTGCCAGCAGCTTAAACGAAGGAGCCCAAGAGACCCAGTACTTC.

Here the CDR3 DNA reads TGTGCCGCCCAGCGGGGGACCGGGGAGCTGTTTTTT. Translation: CAAQRGTGELFF. The V call is TRBV6-5, the J call TRBJ2-2; TRBD2 matches 8 bases. The CDR3 totals 12 residues. CDR1 MNHEY and CDR2 SVGAGI come from the germline V gene. V lost 11 bases to trimming and J lost 5 bases; unmatched junction nucleotides: 4.

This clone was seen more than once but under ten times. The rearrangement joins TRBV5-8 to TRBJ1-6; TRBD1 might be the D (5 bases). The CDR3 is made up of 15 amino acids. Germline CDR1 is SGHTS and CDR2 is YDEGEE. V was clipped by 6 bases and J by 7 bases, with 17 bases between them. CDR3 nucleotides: TGTGCCAGCAAGCGGGGAGGGACCCTAAATTCACCCCTCCACTTT. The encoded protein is CASKRGGTLNSPLHF.

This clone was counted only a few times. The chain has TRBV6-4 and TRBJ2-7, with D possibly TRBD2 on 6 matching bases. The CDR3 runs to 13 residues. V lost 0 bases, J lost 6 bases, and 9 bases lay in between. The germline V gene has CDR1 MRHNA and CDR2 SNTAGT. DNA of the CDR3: TGTGCCAGCAGTGACTCTAGGGACTGCGAGCAGTACTTC. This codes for CASSDSRDCEQYF.

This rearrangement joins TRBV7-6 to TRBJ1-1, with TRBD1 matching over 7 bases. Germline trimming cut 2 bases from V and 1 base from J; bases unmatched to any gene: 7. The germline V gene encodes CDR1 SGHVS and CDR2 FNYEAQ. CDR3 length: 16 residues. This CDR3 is CASSLQGQLGNTEAFF. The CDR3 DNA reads TGTGCCAGCAGCTTACAGGGACAGTTGGGGAACACTGAAGCTTTCTTT.

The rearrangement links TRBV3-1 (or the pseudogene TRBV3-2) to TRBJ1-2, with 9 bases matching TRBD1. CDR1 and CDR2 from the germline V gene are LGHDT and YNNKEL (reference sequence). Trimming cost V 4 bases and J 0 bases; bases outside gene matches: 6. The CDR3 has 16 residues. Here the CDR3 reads CASSRDRDRANYGYTF. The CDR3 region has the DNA TGTGCCAGCAGCCGGGACAGGGACCGAGCTAACTATGGCTACACCTTC.

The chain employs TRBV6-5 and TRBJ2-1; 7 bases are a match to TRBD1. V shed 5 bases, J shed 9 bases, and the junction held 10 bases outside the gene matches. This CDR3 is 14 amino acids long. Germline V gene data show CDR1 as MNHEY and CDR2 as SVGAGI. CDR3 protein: CASSTRQGIVEQFF. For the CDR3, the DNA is TGTGCCAGCAGTACCCGACAGGGTATCGTTGAGCAGTTCTTC.

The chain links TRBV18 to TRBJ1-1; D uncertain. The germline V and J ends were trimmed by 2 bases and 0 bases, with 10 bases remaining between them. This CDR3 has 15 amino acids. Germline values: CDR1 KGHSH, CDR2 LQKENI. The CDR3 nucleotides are TGTGCCAGCTCACCATTTGCGGGAATGAACACTGAAGCTTTCTTT. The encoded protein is CASSPFAGMNTEAFF.

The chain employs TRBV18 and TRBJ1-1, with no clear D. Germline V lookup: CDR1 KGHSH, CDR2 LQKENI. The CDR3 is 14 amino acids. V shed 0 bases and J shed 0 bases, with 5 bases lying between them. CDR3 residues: CASSPPAMNTEAFF. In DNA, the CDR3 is TGTGCCAGCTCACCACCAGCTATGAACACTGAAGCTTTCTTT.

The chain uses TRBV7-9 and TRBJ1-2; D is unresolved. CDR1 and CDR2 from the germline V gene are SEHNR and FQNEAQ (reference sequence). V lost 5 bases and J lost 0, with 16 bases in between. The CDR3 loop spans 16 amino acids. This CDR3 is CASSPAGRRTNYGYTF. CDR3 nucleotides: TGTGCCAGCAGCCCGGCCGGACGGAGGACTAACTATGGCTACACCTTC.

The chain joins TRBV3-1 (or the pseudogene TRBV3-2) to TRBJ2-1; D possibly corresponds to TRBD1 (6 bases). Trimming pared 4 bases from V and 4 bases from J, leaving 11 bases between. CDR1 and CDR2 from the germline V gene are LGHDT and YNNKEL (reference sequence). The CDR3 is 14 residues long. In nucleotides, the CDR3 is TGTGCCAGCAGCCCGGGACAATCTTACAATGAGCAGTTCTTC. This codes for CASSPGQSYNEQFF.

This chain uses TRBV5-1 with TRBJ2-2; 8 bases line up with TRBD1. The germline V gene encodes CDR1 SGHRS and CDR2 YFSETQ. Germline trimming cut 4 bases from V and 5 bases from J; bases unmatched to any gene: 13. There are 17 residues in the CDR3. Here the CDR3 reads CASSPAGTGPLTGELFF. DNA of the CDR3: TGCGCCAGCAGCCCAGCAGGGACAGGACCTTTGACCGGGGAGCTGTTTTTT.

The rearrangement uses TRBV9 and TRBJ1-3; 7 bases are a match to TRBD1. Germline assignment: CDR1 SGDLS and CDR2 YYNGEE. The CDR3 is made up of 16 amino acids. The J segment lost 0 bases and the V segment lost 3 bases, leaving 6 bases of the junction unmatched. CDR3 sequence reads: CASSGRTGSSGNTIYF. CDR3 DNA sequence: TGTGCCAGCAGCGGCCGGACAGGAAGCTCTGGAAACACCATATATTTT.

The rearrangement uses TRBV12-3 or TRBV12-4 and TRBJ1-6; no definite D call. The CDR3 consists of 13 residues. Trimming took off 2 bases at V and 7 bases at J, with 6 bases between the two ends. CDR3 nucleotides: TGTGCCAGCAGTTTAACAGCAAATTCACCCCTCCACTTT. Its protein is CASSLTANSPLHF.

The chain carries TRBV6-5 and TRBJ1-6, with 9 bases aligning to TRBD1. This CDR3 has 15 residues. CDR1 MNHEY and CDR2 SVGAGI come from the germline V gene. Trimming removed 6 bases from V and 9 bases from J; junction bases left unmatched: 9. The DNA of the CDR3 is TGTGCCAGCAGCTTCGGACAGGGGTTAGGTTCACCCCTCCACTTT. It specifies CASSFGQGLGSPLHF.

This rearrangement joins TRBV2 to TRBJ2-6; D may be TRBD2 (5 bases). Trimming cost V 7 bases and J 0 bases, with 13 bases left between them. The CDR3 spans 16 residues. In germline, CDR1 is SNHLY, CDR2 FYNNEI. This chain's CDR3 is CASTQSGNSGANVLTF. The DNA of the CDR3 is TGTGCCAGCACCCAGTCGGGGAACTCTGGGGCCAACGTCCTGACTTTC.

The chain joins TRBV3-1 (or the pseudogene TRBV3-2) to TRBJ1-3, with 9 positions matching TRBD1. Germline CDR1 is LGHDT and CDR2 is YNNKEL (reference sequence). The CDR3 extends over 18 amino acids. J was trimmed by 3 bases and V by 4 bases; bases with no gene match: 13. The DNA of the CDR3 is TGTGCCAGCAGCCGAACCGTGACCGGGACAGGGTATGGAAACACCATATATTTT. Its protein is CASSRTVTGTGYGNTIYF.